This T cell receptor beta chain originates from a study of cytomegalovirus exposure and HLA in healthy donors. The PCR made use of 60 Vbeta and 13 Jbeta primers. Profiled with immunoSEQ multiplex PCR; TCRdb holds only in-frame clones, not every one. The sample lists 150,000 to 200,000 clones; under 85% were seen once. The CDR3 is 16 residues long. The V and J ends lost 8 bases and 11 bases, in that order; junction bases with no gene match: 15. CDR1 LNHDA and CDR2 SQIVND come from the germline V gene (reference sequence). The chain combines TRBV19 with TRBJ1-6; TRBD1 aligns across 10 bases. The source is a female donor in good health and CMV-seronegative. The material sequenced was PBMCs. For the CDR3, the DNA is TGTGCCAGTTCTCCGCCGGGACAGGGGTACGGGACACCCCTCCACTTT. This sequence encodes CASSPPGQGYGTPLHF.